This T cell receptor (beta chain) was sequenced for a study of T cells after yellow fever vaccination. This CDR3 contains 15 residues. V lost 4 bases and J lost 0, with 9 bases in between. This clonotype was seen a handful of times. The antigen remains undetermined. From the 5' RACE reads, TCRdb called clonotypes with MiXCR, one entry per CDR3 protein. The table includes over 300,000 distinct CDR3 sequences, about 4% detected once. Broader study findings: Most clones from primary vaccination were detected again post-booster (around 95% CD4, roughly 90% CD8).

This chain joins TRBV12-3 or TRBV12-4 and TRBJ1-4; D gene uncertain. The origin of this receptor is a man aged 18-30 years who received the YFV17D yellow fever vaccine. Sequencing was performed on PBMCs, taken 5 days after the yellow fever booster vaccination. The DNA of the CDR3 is TGTGCCAGCAGTTCTTGGGATACAACTAATGAAAAACTGTTTTTT. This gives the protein CASSSWDTTNEKLFF.